The 3 T cell receptor beta chains below all came from one sample that was sequenced in a study of blood T cell repertoires in COVID-19. Using immunoSEQ multiplex PCR, the repertoire was profiled, and TCRdb retains in-frame clones only, with some absent. The sample shows around 150,000 clones, about 80% of them seen only once. The sample was PBMCs or T cells enriched from blood (not recorded which). The receptors stem from a man aged 50 or older who had recovered from COVID-19.

CDR3 loop: CASATPIGETQYF. The CDR3 bases are TGTGCCAGCGCAACTCCCATCGGTGAGACCCAGTACTTC. The chain is built from TRBV12-3 or TRBV12-4 and TRBJ2-5; D gene ambiguous. V shed 8 bases and J shed 5 bases, with 15 bases lying between them. This CDR3 has 13 residues.

The sample holds one count of this clone. DNA of the CDR3: TGTGCCAGCACCATCACCGCAAACGGTTTCTACGAGCAGTACTTC. It specifies CASTITANGFYEQYF. The rearrangement joins TRBV27 to TRBJ2-7, with D unresolved. The CDR3 is 15 amino acids. V was shortened by 7 bases and J by 3 bases, with 19 bases between the two germline ends. CDR1 is MNHEY and CDR2 is SMNVEV in the germline V gene (reference sequence).

This clone was counted between two and nine times. This chain links TRBV15 with TRBJ2-1; D might be TRBD2 (5 bases). Trimming took off 0 bases at V and 8 bases at J, with 11 bases between the two ends. Germline CDR1 and CDR2: LNHNV and YYDKDF (reference sequence). This CDR3 has 14 amino acids. The CDR3 protein is CATSRDILAYEQFF. In DNA form, the CDR3 reads TGTGCCACCAGCAGAGATATCCTAGCCTATGAGCAGTTCTTC.